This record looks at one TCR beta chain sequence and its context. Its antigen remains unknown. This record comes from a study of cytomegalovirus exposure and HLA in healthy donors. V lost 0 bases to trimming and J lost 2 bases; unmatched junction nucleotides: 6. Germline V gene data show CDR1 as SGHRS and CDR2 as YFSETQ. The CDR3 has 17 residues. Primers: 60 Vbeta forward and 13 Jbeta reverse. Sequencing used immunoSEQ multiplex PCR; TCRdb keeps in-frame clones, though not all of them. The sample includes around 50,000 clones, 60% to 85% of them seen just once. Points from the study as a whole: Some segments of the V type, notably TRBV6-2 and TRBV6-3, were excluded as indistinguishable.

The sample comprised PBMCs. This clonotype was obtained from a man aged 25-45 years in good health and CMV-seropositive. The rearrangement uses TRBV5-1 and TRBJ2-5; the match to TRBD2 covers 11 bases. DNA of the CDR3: TGCGCCAGCAGCTTGGGATTGACTAGCGGGGATCAAGAGACCCAGTACTTC. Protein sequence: CASSLGLTSGDQETQYF.